This is a list of T cell receptor beta chains from one sample in a study of regulatory T cells in long-lasting Graves disease. Each CDR3 protein gets one entry after TCRdb re-called the multiplex PCR reads with MiXCR. The repertoire holds 500,000 to 800,000 distinct CDR3 sequences, with 25% to 35% as singletons. The material was peripheral blood mononuclear cells (PBMCs), obtained when the disease was refractory, from a patient treated with antithyroid drugs. These receptors all come from a female donor with Graves disease. CDR3s include the opening cysteine and the closing phenylalanine or tryptophan. Fields, in order: CDR3 length, V gene, CDR3 protein.

len: 12
v_gene: TRBV10-3
CDR3aa: CATANDNYGYTF

len: 15
v_gene: TRBV20-1
CDR3aa: CSARGLGTEEEKLFF

len: 14
v_gene: TRBV6-1
CDR3aa: CASRKDFANYGYTF

len: 14
v_gene: TRBV19
CDR3aa: CASIGHDRTDEAFF

len: 14
v_gene: TRBV2
CDR3aa: CASSTGQPRDTIYF

len: 16
v_gene: TRBV6-1
CDR3aa: CASSRTGVDIKAGYTF

len: 14
v_gene: TRBV28
CDR3aa: CASSLIDRGYEQYF

len: 18
v_gene: TRBV7-2
CDR3aa: CASSLGPGSEPDNSPLHF

len: 13
v_gene: TRBV7-2
CDR3aa: CASRPGSNSPLHF

len: 15
v_gene: TRBV5-1
CDR3aa: CASSLRPMGEETQYF

len: 15
v_gene: TRBV3-1
CDR3aa: CASSQDRDSWTEAFF

len: 16
v_gene: TRBV6-1
CDR3aa: CASRRPSRTGANVLTF

len: 14
v_gene: TRBV25-1
CDR3aa: CASNNKQGPETQYF

len: 16
v_gene: TRBV2
CDR3aa: CASSEGTADSNQPQHF

len: 16
v_gene: TRBV29-1
CDR3aa: CSVSELAGVSTYEQYF

len: 16
v_gene: TRBV20-1
CDR3aa: CSARDRSQGGGTEAFF

len: 14
v_gene: TRBV5-1
CDR3aa: CASSSQGAFSEAFF

len: 14
v_gene: TRBV20-1
CDR3aa: CSASRNPGGTEAFF

len: 14
v_gene: TRBV7-2
CDR3aa: CASSSGGGADTQYF

len: 13
v_gene: TRBV6-2/TRBV6-3
CDR3aa: CASSPQGWHGYTF

len: 18
v_gene: TRBV6-6
CDR3aa: CASSYSGTGGFMDTEAFF

len: 13
v_gene: TRBV13
CDR3aa: CASSSSPPDSQYF

len: 13
v_gene: TRBV29-1
CDR3aa: CSVYWDSLQGYTF

len: 14
v_gene: TRBV10-3
CDR3aa: CAISSVGAKNIQYF

len: 14
v_gene: TRBV7-6
CDR3aa: CASSLGQGGSIQYF

len: 14
v_gene: TRBV20-1
CDR3aa: CSARDRGSYQPQHF

len: 17
v_gene: TRBV12-3/TRBV12-4
CDR3aa: CASTAYIPGGVGNIQYF

len: 16
v_gene: TRBV10-3
CDR3aa: CAISQLGTSMKDTQYF

len: 15
v_gene: TRBV10-2
CDR3aa: CASRLASGRSYEQYF

len: 12
v_gene: TRBV2
CDR3aa: CASSEYVGTLHF

len: 15
v_gene: TRBV7-8
CDR3aa: CASSPRPGEGYGYTF

len: 16
v_gene: TRBV7-9
CDR3aa: CASSPQWGRRTDTQYF

len: 13
v_gene: TRBV20-1
CDR3aa: CSARDRLDYEQYF

len: 15
v_gene: TRBV7-2
CDR3aa: CASSLYESHTDTQYF

len: 15
v_gene: TRBV5-1
CDR3aa: CASSKLDRPQETQYF

len: 16
v_gene: TRBV6-1
CDR3aa: CASKPVTGDLRYEQYF

len: 14
v_gene: TRBV30
CDR3aa: CAWSGTWGGNTIYF

len: 14
v_gene: TRBV30
CDR3aa: CAWSTGHGNYGYTF

len: 12
v_gene: TRBV20-1
CDR3aa: CSARVANTEAFF

len: 14
v_gene: TRBV19
CDR3aa: CASSITGTNYGYTF

len: 16
v_gene: TRBV30
CDR3aa: CAWSVMPGGPGGELFF

len: 16
v_gene: TRBV28
CDR3aa: CASSPAVGISSYEQYF

len: 13
v_gene: TRBV2
CDR3aa: CASSWGSGQPQHF

len: 14
v_gene: TRBV6-1
CDR3aa: CASSRQGEPYEQYF

len: 14
v_gene: TRBV3-1
CDR3aa: CASSQEPPNYGYTF

len: 13
v_gene: TRBV5-6
CDR3aa: CASSLKGRDGYTF